What follows describes a single TCR beta chain. Its antigen is unknown. The data stem from a study of shared clonotypes between healthy human individuals. Study-wide results and limits: Non-shared clonotypes had lower generation probabilities than clonotypes shared by all four sorted-subset donors.

Donors, without exception, were Caucasian adults residing in Nashville, Tennessee. Negatively enriched CD4+ T cells were divided by CD45RA into naive and memory. V lost 4 bases to trimming and J lost 0 bases, with 16 bases between them. Germline loops: CDR1 LNHDA, CDR2 SQIVND (reference sequence). CDR3 size: 17 residues. TCRdb keeps only in-frame clones here, not all; method: immunoSEQ multiplex PCR. The table includes over a million clones, 70% to 80% detected once. This TCR was sampled from a man aged 18 to 35 in good health. Some clones in this sample may be carry-over from other donors' samples. The sequenced sample consisted of memory CD4+ T cells from PBMCs. The subset here: CD45RA-negative fraction. The rearrangement uses TRBV19 and TRBJ1-5; no reliable D call. The CDR3 DNA reads TGTGCCAGTAGTAAAAAACAGCAAACCTATAGCAATCAGCCCCAGCATTTT. Translation: CASSKKQQTYSNQPQHF. The complete variable domain, with remaining parts taken from reference TRBV19 and TRBJ1-5, reads DGGITQSPKYLFRKEGQNVTLSCEQNLNHDAMYWYRQDPGQGLRLIYYSQIVNDFQKGDIAEGYSVSREKKESFPLTVTSAQKNPTAFYLCASSKKQQTYSNQPQHFGDGTRLSIL.